This TCR beta chain was sequenced during a study of OX40 agonist ivuxolimab in advanced cancers. Findings and caveats of the study: A proportion of nonresponders additionally exhibited low normalized T-cell clonal expansion. Antigen specificity of clonally expanded peripheral T cells was not established. Averaged across samples, CD8+ T cells carried more expanded clones than CD4+ did.

J lost 4 bases, V lost 0 bases, and 2 bases had no gene match. Germline CDR1 reads MNHNS; CDR2 reads SASEGT. This CDR3 comprises 14 residues. In regard to this clone: The target antigen is unknown.

The method was immunoSEQ multiplex PCR; TCRdb's version includes in-frame clones alone and lacks a portion of them. The sample holds over 70,000 clones, more than 75% seen once. The starting material was CD4+ or CD8+ T cells sorted from blood, obtained in a trial of the OX40 agonist ivuxolimab. The receptor comes from an adult with an advanced solid tumor such as melanoma, head and neck, liver or kidney cancer. The V gene is TRBV6-1, the J gene TRBJ2-5; 7 bases are shared with TRBD1. Here the CDR3 reads CASSEARQGETQYF. As DNA, the CDR3 is TGTGCCAGCAGTGAAGCCCGACAGGGAGAGACCCAGTACTTC.